This T cell receptor (beta chain) was captured by sequencing in a study of OX40 agonist ivuxolimab in advanced cancers. Study-wide context: The costimulatory receptor OX40 (CD134) was targeted by ivuxolimab, a fully human IgG2 agonistic monoclonal antibody. Three dose-escalation patients achieved partial responses, one with hepatocellular carcinoma and two with cutaneous melanoma. Intravenous ivuxolimab was administered to patients every 2 weeks at six dose levels: 0.01, 0.1, 0.3, 1.5, 3 and 10 mg/kg. The paper reports the monotherapy dose-escalation portion (N of about 52 patients) of the phase I ivuxolimab trial. Peripheral TCRbeta sequencing was intended to test whether TCR sequence diversity was altered and clonal T-cell expansion was caused by ivuxolimab. Of the approximately 50 patients in dose escalation, about 20 had hepatocellular carcinoma, roughly 15 had melanoma, 9 had renal cell carcinoma and 9 had head and neck cancer. Prior anti-PD-1, anti-PD-L1 or anti-CTLA-4 therapy was permitted, and about 40% of dose-escalation patients had received checkpoint inhibitors. In the dose-escalation cohort, 82.7% of patients were male, and the mean age was 60 years with a range of roughly 20 to 79.

Inclusive of the bounding cysteine and phenylalanine, the CDR3 is 14 residues long. Left in the record is the CDR3 DNA by itself, 42 bases read in frame from the first base. CDR1 and CDR2, looked up from the germline V gene, are SGHTS and YDEGEE. V and J are truncated by 4 bases and 6 bases respectively, leaving an intervening sequence of 13 bases. What the work shows at the level of the full study, not this receptor alone: After ivuxolimab, more expanded clones were found on average in CD8+ T cells than in CD4+ T cells. Partial responders in the 0.1-3.0 mg/kg groups had among the lowest normalized peripheral clonal expansion, especially among CD8+ T cells. At doses from 0.1 to 3.0 mg/kg, clonal expansion was seen in both CD4+ and CD8+ blood T cells between baseline and week 6. Low levels of normalized T-cell clonal expansion were also seen in some patients who did not respond. Antigen specificity was not determined for the clonally expanded peripheral T cells.

The trial excluded patients who had a history of autoimmune disease or were on systemic immunosuppression. In every dose cohort, peripheral blood was drawn for TCR sequencing at baseline, cycle 4 day 1, and cycle 7 day 1. The samples were drawn from a first-in-human, open-label, multicenter phase I dose-escalation trial of ivuxolimab. The trial enrolled adults with locally advanced or metastatic head and neck squamous cell, hepatocellular, melanoma or renal cell carcinoma. Before TCR sequencing, CD4+ T cells and CD8+ T cells were sorted from peripheral blood as separate populations. Comments on this clone: Which antigen it targets is not known. No clone much larger than this one lies a single base away; base qualities are absent.

Genomic DNA was isolated from the sorted cells so that the TCRbeta CDR3 region could be sequenced. The immunoSEQ Assay was used to sequence the TCRbeta CDR3 regions. TCRdb re-hosts the immuneACCESS table, in-frame sequences only. Its copies lack some clones; in the studies checked, an unresolved V gene accounts for under half of them, and the cause for the rest is not known. The sample profile shows 50,000 to 65,000 clones; 75% to 90% of them were found once. Together, the top ten hold about 0.6% of the sample. The V and J genes are TRBV5-8 and TRBJ2-2; a tentative D call is TRBD1 (5 bases match). This receptor was identified in an adult with an advanced solid tumor such as melanoma, head and neck, liver or kidney cancer. Here the sequenced sample was CD4+ or CD8+ T cells sorted from blood, taken in a trial of the OX40 agonist ivuxolimab. The sequence in DNA is TGTGCCAGCAGCATAACCAGGGTGCCCGGGGAGCTGTTTTTT. This yields the protein CASSITRVPGELFF. With all but the CDR3 taken from the reference TRBV5-8 and TRBJ2-2 genes, the full variable domain is: EAGVTQSPTHLIKTRGQQATLRCSPISGHTSVYWYQQALGLGLQFLLWYDEGEERNRGNFPPRFSGRQFPNYSSELNVNALELEDSALYLCASSITRVPGELFFGEGSRLTVL.